This T cell receptor beta chain was sequenced in a study of cytomegalovirus exposure and HLA in healthy donors. Vbeta (60) and Jbeta (13) primers were used in the PCR. Sequencing was performed with immunoSEQ multiplex PCR; in TCRdb, only in-frame clones are kept and a portion is missing. The sample holds 65,000 to 85,000 clones. Sequenced material: PBMCs. The source of this sequence is a woman in her fifties or sixties in good health and CMV-seronegative.

The CDR3 sequence: CASSGQGAPSQAYTF. The CDR3 DNA is TGTGCCAGCAGCGGACAGGGGGCCCCATCTCAGGCCTACACCTTC. V and J are TRBV2 and TRBJ1-2; 11 bases align to TRBD1. This CDR3 region has 15 residues. J was trimmed by 10 bases and V by 6 bases; bases with no gene match: 13. Germline V CDR1 and CDR2: SNHLY, FYNNEI.